The rows below give T cell receptor beta chains drawn from one sample of a study of cytomegalovirus exposure and HLA in healthy donors. Repertoires were generated with immunoSEQ multiplex PCR, while TCRdb's copy carries only in-frame clones and drops some. The sample lists about 95,000 clones, about three quarters occurring once. The sequenced sample was PBMCs. These receptors originate from a young man in good health and CMV-seropositive. CDR3s include the opening cysteine and the closing phenylalanine or tryptophan. A D gene is named only where the DNA matches it firmly. Rows give clone size only sometimes, using once, few, many, or a class for an expanded clone.

once	.	TRBV9	TRBJ2-1	CASSGPQRGNEQFF	TGTGCCAGCAGCGGACCACAACGGGGGAATGAGCAGTTCTTC
.	.	TRBV4-1	TRBJ2-6	CASSQDRFWARSGANVLTF	TGCGCCAGCAGCCAAGATCGGTTCTGGGCCCGCTCTGGGGCCAACGTCCTGACTTTC
.	TRBD1	TRBV5-6	TRBJ1-1	CASSRQGPTEAFF	TGTGCCAGCAGCAGACAGGGGCCCACTGAAGCTTTCTTT
once	TRBD1	TRBV18	TRBJ2-3	CASSPIVVRQGASTDTQYF	TGTGCCAGCTCACCAATAGTGGTCCGACAGGGGGCAAGCACAGATACGCAGTATTTT
.	.	TRBV5-4	TRBJ2-2	CASSRLREGNTGELFF	TGTGCCAGCAGCCGTCTTCGCGAGGGGAACACCGGGGAGCTGTTTTTT
once	.	TRBV14	TRBJ2-3	CASSQDGTQYF	TGTGCCAGCAGCCAAGACGGTACGCAGTATTTT
.	TRBD1	TRBV28	TRBJ2-7	CASSSPRIGGDEQYF	TGTGCCAGCAGTTCCCCCCGGATAGGGGGCGACGAGCAGTACTTC
few	.	TRBV25-1	TRBJ1-3	CASSDNSGNTIYF	TGTGCCAGCAGTGACAACTCTGGAAACACCATATATTTT
few	.	TRBV11-2	TRBJ1-3	CASSRSRTIYF	TGTGCCAGCAGCCGCTCGCGAACCATATATTTT
.	TRBD1	TRBV4-1	TRBJ2-7	CASSRVQGAAYEQYF	TGCGCCAGCAGCCGAGTACAGGGGGCGGCCTACGAGCAGTACTTC
.	.	TRBV29-1	TRBJ1-1	CSVEWGGETEAFF	TGCAGCGTTGAATGGGGGGGAGAAACTGAAGCTTTCTTT